These 13 T cell receptor beta chains came from one sample sequenced in a study of T-cell reconstitution after alpha-beta-depleted transplantation in children. Construction of the TCRbeta library involved unique molecular identifiers. TCRdb re-derived calls from the PCR reads in MiXCR, one entry per CDR3 protein. Among about 500,000 distinct CDR3 sequences listed, 10% to 12% were seen once. Material: PBMCs, mostly from graft donor cells, obtained 180 days after TCRalphabeta/CD19-depleted stem cell transplant. These receptors were taken from a female patient between 2 and 15 years old who had a stem cell transplant for aplastic anemia, so the T cells may come from the graft donor.

The rearrangement uses TRBV5-1 and TRBJ2-7; possibly TRBD1 for D (5 bases). CDR3 length: 15 amino acids. The germline V and J ends were trimmed by 0 bases and 5 bases, with 15 bases remaining between them. Germline V gene data show CDR1 as SGHRS and CDR2 as YFSETQ. The CDR3 coding sequence is TGCGCCAGCAGCTTGGCTTCGGCTATCAGGGACGAGCAGTACTTC. Translation gives CASSLASAIRDEQYF.

Only a few counts were recorded for this clonotype. V usage is TRBV10-3 and J usage is TRBJ2-6; weak D call: TRBD1 (5 bases). The V gene's germline CDR1 is ENHRY and CDR2 SYGVKD. There are 14 residues in the CDR3. Trimming took off 8 bases at V and 2 bases at J, with 10 bases between the two ends. The CDR3 nucleotides read TGTGCCATCTCCCCAGGGCCTGGGGCCAACGTCCTGACTTTC. Translation: CAISPGPGANVLTF.

There are a few counts of this clonotype. The chain uses TRBV29-1 and TRBJ2-4, with 9 bases matching TRBD2. Per the germline V gene, CDR1 is SQVTM and CDR2 is ANQGSEA. With 3 bases clipped from V and 9 bases from J, the junction kept 6 bases outside the gene matches. The CDR3 is 13 residues long. CDR3 nucleotides: TGCAGCGTTGACCTAGCGGGAAGGAGCATTCAGTACTTC. Encoded protein: CSVDLAGRSIQYF.

This clonotype was picked up a small number of times. This chain joins TRBV6-1 and TRBJ2-5; a possible D gene is TRBD1 (6 bases). Germline V gene data show CDR1 as MNHNS and CDR2 as SASEGT. V lost 5 bases, J lost 5 bases, and 18 bases lay in between. The CDR3 extends over 15 amino acids. CDR3 coding DNA: TGTGCCAGCAGTCGGACATTCCAGGGGTCGGAGACCCAGTACTTC. Protein sequence: CASSRTFQGSETQYF.

To note about this clonotype: At one of its ends the junction is not consistent with the germline gene, which may arise from a read error. The chain uses TRBV19 and TRBJ2-1; tentatively, D is TRBD2 (6 bases). The germline gives CDR1 LNHDA, CDR2 SQIVND (reference sequence). The CDR3 is 15 amino acids. The CDR3 DNA sequence: TGTGCCAGTAGACACGCCCGGGGGAGGCCCAATCAGCAGTTCTTC. Translation: CASRHARGRPNQQFF. The full variable domain, completed using reference TRBV19 and TRBJ2-1, is DGGITQSPKYLFRKEGQNVTLSCEQNLNHDAMYWYRQDPGQGLRLIYYSQIVNDFQKGDIAEGYSVSREKKESFPLTVTSAQKNPTAFYLCASRHARGRPNQQFFGPGTRLTVL.

The chain is built from TRBV5-1 and TRBJ2-1, with 9 bases that match TRBD1. V gave up 4 bases and J gave up 9 bases; unmatched junction bases: 5. Looked up from germline, CDR1 is SGHRS and CDR2 is YFSETQ. The CDR3 covers 13 residues. CDR3 residues: CASSGGDRAEQFF. CDR3 sequence (DNA): TGCGCCAGCAGCGGGGGGGACAGGGCTGAGCAGTTCTTC.

This clonotype was counted a few times. The rearrangement links TRBV7-2 to TRBJ2-7; no firm D call. The CDR3 runs to 15 residues. Germline values: CDR1 SGHTA, CDR2 FQGNSA. The V end lost 3 bases, the J end lost 3 bases, and 15 bases lay between the germline ends. This CDR3 reads CASSFSRVSNYEQYV. In DNA, the CDR3 is TGTGCCAGCAGCTTTTCTAGGGTATCGAACTACGAGCAGTACGTC.

This clonotype has more than one count but fewer than ten. The chain recombines TRBV12-3 or TRBV12-4 with TRBJ1-2; no reliable D call. The CDR3 covers 14 residues. V lost 5 bases to trimming and J lost 3 bases, with 13 bases between them. The DNA for the CDR3 is TGTGCCAGCAGTAAATTTGGGCGGTACTATGGCTACACCTTC. Translated, it gives CASSKFGRYYGYTF.

This sequence joins TRBV19 and TRBJ1-2; D not resolved. The CDR3 is 15 amino acids. Looked up from germline, CDR1 is LNHDA and CDR2 is SQIVND (reference sequence). The germline V and J ends were trimmed by 3 bases and 9 bases, with 20 bases remaining between them. The CDR3 DNA is TGTGCCAGTAGTATCATGGATGGCCACCTGAGGAGCTACACCTTC. Translating it yields CASSIMDGHLRSYTF.

Many counts were recorded for this clonotype. The rearrangement joins TRBV20-1 to TRBJ2-3; 11 bases are shared with TRBD2. Germline V gives CDR1 DFQATT, CDR2 SNEGSKA (reference sequence). The CDR3 has 16 residues. V shed 3 bases, J shed 6 bases, and the junction held 11 bases outside the gene matches. CDR3 region: CSAREILAGESDTQYF. CDR3 nucleotide sequence: TGCAGTGCTAGGGAGATACTAGCGGGAGAGAGCGATACGCAGTATTTT.

The table lists this clonotype with a few counts. V gene TRBV7-2 combines with J gene TRBJ1-3; tentatively, D is TRBD1 (5 bases). The germline V and J ends were trimmed by 1 base and 4 bases, with 14 bases remaining between them. CDR3 length equals 16 residues. Germline V gives CDR1 SGHTA, CDR2 FQGNSA. The CDR3 nucleotides read TGTGCCAGCAGCTTAGTCCAGGGACGATTAGGAAACACCATATATTTT. It encodes CASSLVQGRLGNTIYF.

The chain links TRBV7-3 to TRBJ2-1; D not resolved. The CDR3 runs to 13 residues. Germline V gene lookup returns CDR1 SGHTA and CDR2 FQGTGA. V lost 5 bases to trimming and J lost 10 bases, with 15 bases between them. The CDR3 region is CASSPLSSAEQFF. DNA of the CDR3: TGTGCCAGCAGCCCGCTATCCTCCGCGGAGCAGTTCTTC.

This clonotype was picked up a small number of times. This chain links TRBV18 with TRBJ2-1; 8 nucleotides agree with TRBD2. Germline CDR1 and CDR2: KGHSH and LQKENI. The CDR3 spans 13 residues. The V gene end was trimmed by 4 bases and the J gene end by 5 bases; junction bases not matched to a gene: 1. CDR3 residues: CASSQTSDNEQFF. In DNA, the CDR3 is TGTGCCAGCTCACAGACTAGCGACAATGAGCAGTTCTTC. Based on the CDR3 plus reference TRBV18 and TRBJ2-1, the full variable domain is NAGVMQNPRHLVRRRGQEARLRCSPMKGHSHVYWYRQLPEEGLKFMVYLQKENIIDESGMPKERFSAEFPKEGPSILRIQQVVRGDSAAYFCASSQTSDNEQFFGPGTRLTVL.